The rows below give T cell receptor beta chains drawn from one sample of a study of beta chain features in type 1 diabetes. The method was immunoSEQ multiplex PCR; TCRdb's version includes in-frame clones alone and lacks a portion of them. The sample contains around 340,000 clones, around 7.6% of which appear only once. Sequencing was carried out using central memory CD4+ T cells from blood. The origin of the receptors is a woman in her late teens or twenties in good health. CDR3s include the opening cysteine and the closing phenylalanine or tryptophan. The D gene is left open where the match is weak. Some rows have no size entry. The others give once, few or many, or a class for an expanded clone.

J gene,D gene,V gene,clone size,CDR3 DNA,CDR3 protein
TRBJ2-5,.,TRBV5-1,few,TGCGCCAGCAGCTTGGGGGCTAGCCAAGAGACCCAGTACTTC,CASSLGASQETQYF
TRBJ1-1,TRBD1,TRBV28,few,TGTGCCGGCCGGCCCGGGACAGGAAACACTGAAGCTTTCTTT,CAGRPGTGNTEAFF
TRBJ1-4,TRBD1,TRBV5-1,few,TGCGCCAGCAGCCTGGACAGGGGGAATGAAAAACTGTTTTTT,CASSLDRGNEKLFF
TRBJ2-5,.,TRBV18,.,TGTGCCAGCTCACCACCAGGGTACCAAGAGACCCAGTACTTC,CASSPPGYQETQYF
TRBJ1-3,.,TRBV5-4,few,TGTGCCAGCAGCTTGGGAGACCCATCTGGAAACACCATATATTTT,CASSLGDPSGNTIYF
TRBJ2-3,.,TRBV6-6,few,TGTGCCAATAGTGAAACTAGCACAGATACGCAGTATTTT,CANSETSTDTQYF
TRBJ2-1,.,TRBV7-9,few,TGTGCCAGCAGCTTCGGAGGTGGGGCCTACGACAATGAGCAGTTCTTC,CASSFGGGAYDNEQFF
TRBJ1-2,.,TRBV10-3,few,TGTGCCATCAGTGAGTCAATTGGGCCGGACTATGGCTACACCTTC,CAISESIGPDYGYTF
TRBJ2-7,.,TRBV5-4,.,TGTGCCAGCAGCTTGGAGTCCTTCAACTCCTACGAGCAGTACTTC,CASSLESFNSYEQYF
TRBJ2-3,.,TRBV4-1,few,TGCGCCAGCAGCCACCAGGGTGTAGATACGCAGTATTTT,CASSHQGVDTQYF
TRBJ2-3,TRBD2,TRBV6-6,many,TGTGCCACCGGACTAGCGGGAGGGGATACGCAGTATTTT,CATGLAGGDTQYF
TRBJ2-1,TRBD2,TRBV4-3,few,TGCGCCAGCAGCCAAGGGTATAGCGGGATCTATGAGCAGTTCTTC,CASSQGYSGIYEQFF
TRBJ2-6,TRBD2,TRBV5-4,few,TGTGCCAGCAGCTTGCGAGCGGGAGAGATCTCTGGGGCCAACGTCCTGACTTTC,CASSLRAGEISGANVLTF
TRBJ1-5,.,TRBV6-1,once,TGTGCCAGCAGTGGTGCCGGGTTTCAGCCCCAGCATTTT,CASSGAGFQPQHF
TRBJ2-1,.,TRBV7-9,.,TGTGCCAGCAGCAAAAGGGGTTCACCTCACAATGAGCAGTTCTTC,CASSKRGSPHNEQFF
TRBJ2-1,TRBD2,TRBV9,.,TGTGCCAGCAGCGTATCGGGACTACCGGGCAATGAGCAGTTCTTC,CASSVSGLPGNEQFF
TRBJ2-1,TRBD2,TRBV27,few,TGTGCCAGCAGTTTCGGGAGACTAGCGGGAATCCATGAGCAGTTCTTC,CASSFGRLAGIHEQFF
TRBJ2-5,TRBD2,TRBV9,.,TGTGCCAGCAGCCCCGGTGTGCTAGCGGACACCCAGGAGACCCAGTACTTC,CASSPGVLADTQETQYF
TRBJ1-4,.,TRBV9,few,TGTGCCAGCAGCGTAGAGACGGGTAATGAAAAACTGTTTTTT,CASSVETGNEKLFF
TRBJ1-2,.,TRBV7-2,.,TGTGCCAGCAGCCCGGACGGCGCCCGAGTAGGCTACACCTTC,CASSPDGARVGYTF
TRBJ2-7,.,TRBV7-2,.,TGTGCCAGCAGCCTAGAGGGGTTTTACGAGCAGTACTTC,CASSLEGFYEQYF
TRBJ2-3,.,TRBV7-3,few,TGTGCCAGCAGCTTATTAGGGGGAGGAGTACGAGATACGCAGTATTTT,CASSLLGGGVRDTQYF
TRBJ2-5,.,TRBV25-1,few,TGTGCCAGCAGTGCCTCCTACCTAGGGTACCAAGAGACCCAGTACTTC,CASSASYLGYQETQYF
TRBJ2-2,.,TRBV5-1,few,TGCGCCAGCAGCTTGATTGGGGCCAATACCGGGGAGCTGTTTTTT,CASSLIGANTGELFF
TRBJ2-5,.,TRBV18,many,TGTGCCAGCTCACCCCAGGGAGAACTCCGGGAGACCCAGTACTTC,CASSPQGELRETQYF
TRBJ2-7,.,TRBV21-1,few,TGTGCCAGCAGAGGGGCTGTGCCGGGACTAGCGGGCCCTCCAGGCGAGCAGTACTTC,CASRGAVPGLAGPPGEQYF
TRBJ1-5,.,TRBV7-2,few,TGTGCCAGCAGCTACCGGGACAGCAATCAGCCCCAGCATTTT,CASSYRDSNQPQHF